What follows are 21 T cell receptor beta chains derived from one specimen sequenced in a study of OX40 agonist ivuxolimab in advanced cancers. Libraries were prepared by immunoSEQ multiplex PCR; TCRdb keeps only in-frame clonotypes and omits some of them. The table shows roughly 50,000 clones, with 80% to 90% occurring only once. Sequences were derived from CD4+ or CD8+ T cells sorted from blood, sampled in a trial of the OX40 agonist ivuxolimab. These receptors came from an adult with an advanced solid tumor such as melanoma, head and neck, liver or kidney cancer.

The V call is TRBV7-9, the J call TRBJ2-5, with TRBD2 as a possible D gene (5 bases). Germline loops: CDR1 SEHNR, CDR2 FQNEAQ (reference sequence). Trimming removed 5 bases at V and 5 bases at J, with 12 bases between. The CDR3 covers 13 residues. DNA of the CDR3: TGTGCCAGCAGCGAGACCCGCGGGGAGACCCAGTACTTC. Protein sequence: CASSETRGETQYF.

The J gene is TRBJ1-5, the V gene TRBV7-9; TRBD1 matches at 10 bases. Germline V gene data show CDR1 as SEHNR and CDR2 as FQNEAQ (reference sequence). Unmatched junction bases numbered 3, after V lost 5 bases and J lost 2 bases. The length of the CDR3 is 15 residues. The CDR3 region is CASSAGQGRNQPQHF. For the CDR3, the DNA is TGTGCCAGCAGCGCGGGACAGGGGCGCAATCAGCCCCAGCATTTT.

This rearrangement joins TRBV4-3 to TRBJ2-1, with TRBD2 as a possible D gene (5 bases). The CDR3 length is 18 residues. Germline V gene sequence: CDR1 LGHNA, CDR2 YSLEER. The V end was cut by 5 bases, the J end by 5 bases, with 25 bases between. The CDR3 nucleotides read TGCGCCAGCAGCTTAGCGAGCGATGGGTACGTTCTGGACAATGAGCAGTTCTTC. Translated: CASSLASDGYVLDNEQFF.

The J gene is TRBJ2-1, the V gene TRBV19; D tentatively reads TRBD1 or TRBD2 (6 bases each). Trimming cost V 5 bases and J 2 bases, with 10 bases left between them. CDR3 length: 14 residues. Germline V lookup: CDR1 LNHDA, CDR2 SQIVND (reference sequence). As DNA, the CDR3 is TGTGCCAGTAGTCTCGGGGGCCCCTACAATGAGCAGTTCTTC. Encoded protein: CASSLGGPYNEQFF.

The gene calls are TRBV9 and TRBJ1-2, with unresolved D. The V end lost 3 bases, the J end lost 5 bases, and 14 bases lay between the germline ends. The CDR3 runs 14 residues. Germline V gene sequence: CDR1 SGDLS, CDR2 YYNGEE. CDR3 sequence reads: CASSGGGASYGYTF. The CDR3 DNA follows: TGTGCCAGCAGCGGAGGCGGAGCTTCATATGGCTACACCTTC.

The V gene is TRBV30, the J gene TRBJ1-4, with 8 bases identical to TRBD1. The germline gives CDR1 GTSNPN, CDR2 SVGIG (reference sequence). The CDR3 contains 14 residues. The trim removed 0 bases at V and 6 bases at J, leaving 3 bases unmatched. The CDR3 loop reads CAWSVGQGDEKLFF. DNA of the CDR3: TGTGCCTGGAGTGTAGGACAGGGCGATGAAAAACTGTTTTTT.

The V gene is TRBV7-9, the J gene TRBJ1-2; D not certain. In germline, CDR1 is SEHNR, CDR2 FQNEAQ (reference sequence). This CDR3 region has 14 residues. V lost 2 bases to trimming and J lost 4 bases, with 11 bases between them. This CDR3 is CASSLIRDLYGYTF. In nucleotides, the CDR3 is TGTGCCAGCAGCTTAATCAGAGACCTCTATGGCTACACCTTC.

The V gene is TRBV28, the J gene TRBJ2-5; the match to TRBD2 covers 13 bases. Germline CDR1 is MDHEN and CDR2 is SYDVKM. V was clipped by 6 bases and J by 4 bases; unmatched bases: 5. The CDR3 spans 15 residues. In DNA form, the CDR3 reads TGTGCCAGCAGAAGGACTAGCGGGAGAGTAGAGACCCAGTACTTC. Its protein is CASRRTSGRVETQYF.

The J gene is TRBJ1-5, the V gene TRBV27, with D uncertain. The V end was cut by 2 bases, the J end by 7 bases, with 12 bases between. Germline CDR1 and CDR2: MNHEY and SMNVEV (reference sequence). The CDR3 runs 14 residues. CDR3 sequence reads: CASSLDGFGQPQHF. For the CDR3, the DNA is TGTGCCAGCAGTTTAGACGGGTTTGGGCAGCCCCAGCATTTT.

The chain joins TRBV9 to TRBJ2-2, with 14 bases identical to TRBD2. Germline CDR1 is SGDLS and CDR2 is YYNGEE. V shed 2 bases, J shed 1 base, and the junction held 4 bases outside the gene matches. This CDR3 region has 18 residues. CDR3 nucleotide sequence: TGTGCCAGCAGCGTGGGGACTAGCGGGGGTATGAACACCGGGGAGCTGTTTTTT. Protein: CASSVGTSGGMNTGELFF.

The V gene is TRBV19, the J gene TRBJ2-1; 14 nucleotides match TRBD2. The length of the CDR3 is 17 residues. The germline V gene encodes CDR1 LNHDA and CDR2 SQIVND (reference sequence). Trimming at V came to 8 bases and at J to 8 bases, leaving 14 bases not matched to a gene. The CDR3 DNA is TGTGCCAGTGGGATCGGACTAGCGGGAGGTCCTGAGGATGAGCAGTTCTTC. Its translation: CASGIGLAGGPEDEQFF.

V is TRBV11-2 and J is TRBJ2-7; 8 nucleotides agree with TRBD1. Germline lookup yields CDR1 SGHAT and CDR2 FQNNGV. The CDR3 sequence is 16 residues long. V shed 3 bases and J 0 bases; nucleotides not matched to a gene: 7. The CDR3 loop reads CASSFETGASSYEQYF. In nucleotides, the CDR3 is TGTGCCAGCAGCTTCGAGACAGGGGCGAGCTCCTACGAGCAGTACTTC.

Of note for this clone: A read error may account for a junction end that differs from germline. V and J are TRBV18 and TRBJ2-7; D perhaps matches TRBD2 (6 bases). CDR1 is KGHSH and CDR2 is LQKENI in the germline V gene. CDR3 length equals 13 residues. The CDR3 here is CASSPSIGASEVF. The CDR3 coding sequence is TGTGCCAGCTCACCCTCGATAGGGGCTAGCGAGGTCTTC.

The genes are TRBV19 and TRBJ2-1, with TRBD2 identical over 7 bases. V dropped 6 bases and J dropped 7; count of bases not matched to a gene: 21. Germline V gene data show CDR1 as LNHDA and CDR2 as SQIVND (reference sequence). The CDR3 loop spans 18 amino acids. CDR3 sequence (DNA): TGTGCCAGTAGCCCGACCCTCTTAACGGGGGGTGGTGGAAATGAGCAGTTCTTC. Protein sequence: CASSPTLLTGGGGNEQFF.

J is TRBJ2-3 and V is TRBV7-3; the match to TRBD2 covers 9 bases. The CDR3 sequence is 15 residues long. Unmatched junction bases numbered 6, after V lost 5 bases and J lost 3 bases. CDR1 and CDR2 from the germline V gene are SGHTA and FQGTGA. CDR3 region: CASSTRGGRTDTQYF. DNA for the CDR3: TGTGCCAGCAGCACGCGGGGGGGCAGGACAGATACGCAGTATTTT.

This chain links TRBV25-1 with TRBJ1-1; TRBD1 agrees at 8 bases. CDR3 length equals 13 residues. Germline trimming cut 0 bases from V and 10 bases from J; bases unmatched to any gene: 4. Per germline, CDR1 MGHDK and CDR2 SYGVNS. As DNA, the CDR3 is TGTGCCAGCAGTGAATATGTGACAGGGGCAGCTTTCTTT. Protein product: CASSEYVTGAAFF.

The chain joins TRBV7-3 to TRBJ2-1, with 9 bases matching TRBD2. Looked up from germline, CDR1 is SGHTA and CDR2 is FQGTGA. The CDR3 runs 18 residues. J lost 3 bases, V lost 2 bases, and 11 bases had no gene match. CDR3 bases: TGTGCCAGCAGCTTACTACGCCTTGGTAGCGGGAGCTACAATGAGCAGTTCTTC. Translating gives CASSLLRLGSGSYNEQFF.

The rearrangement joins TRBV4-2 to TRBJ2-6; weak D call: TRBD2 (5 bases). Trimming pared 3 bases from V and 4 bases from J, leaving 13 bases between. There are 16 residues in the CDR3. Per germline, CDR1 LGHNA and CDR2 YNFKEQ. This chain's CDR3 is CASSQDEGAGANVLTF. As DNA, the CDR3 is TGTGCCAGCAGCCAGGATGAGGGAGCCGGGGCCAACGTCCTGACTTTC.

V usage is TRBV5-4 and J usage is TRBJ1-2; perhaps TRBD1 as D (5 bases). This CDR3 spans 14 amino acids. The V and J ends lost 7 bases and 1 base respectively, with 14 bases between them. In germline, CDR1 is SGHNT, CDR2 YYREEE (reference sequence). The CDR3 nucleotides are TGTGCCAGCCGAGCGAGGGGAAGTAACTATGGCTACACCTTC. This translates into CASRARGSNYGYTF. Full variable domain (rest looked up from reference TRBV5-4 and TRBJ1-2): ETGVTQSPTHLIKTRGQQVTLRCSSQSGHNTVSWYQQALGQGPQFIFQYYREEENGRGNFPPRFSGLQFPNYSSELNVNALELDDSALYLCASRARGSNYGYTFGSGTRLTVV.

The chain couples TRBV5-4 to TRBJ1-2, with D maybe TRBD1 (6 bases). Germline CDR1 reads SGHNT; CDR2 reads YYREEE (reference sequence). The CDR3 has 17 amino acids. Trimming removed 0 bases at V and 3 bases at J, with 18 bases between. The chain's CDR3 is CASSLEPGALKDYGYTF. The CDR3 DNA sequence: TGTGCCAGCAGCTTGGAGCCAGGGGCTCTGAAGGACTATGGCTACACCTTC.

This chain connects TRBV30 to TRBJ1-1; no reliable D call. Trimming removed 4 bases from V and 0 bases from J, with 12 bases in between. Germline V CDR1 and CDR2: GTSNPN, SVGIG (reference sequence). The CDR3 has 14 amino acids. CDR3 loop: CAWIAEQMNTEAFF. The CDR3 DNA sequence: TGTGCCTGGATCGCCGAGCAAATGAACACTGAAGCTTTCTTT.